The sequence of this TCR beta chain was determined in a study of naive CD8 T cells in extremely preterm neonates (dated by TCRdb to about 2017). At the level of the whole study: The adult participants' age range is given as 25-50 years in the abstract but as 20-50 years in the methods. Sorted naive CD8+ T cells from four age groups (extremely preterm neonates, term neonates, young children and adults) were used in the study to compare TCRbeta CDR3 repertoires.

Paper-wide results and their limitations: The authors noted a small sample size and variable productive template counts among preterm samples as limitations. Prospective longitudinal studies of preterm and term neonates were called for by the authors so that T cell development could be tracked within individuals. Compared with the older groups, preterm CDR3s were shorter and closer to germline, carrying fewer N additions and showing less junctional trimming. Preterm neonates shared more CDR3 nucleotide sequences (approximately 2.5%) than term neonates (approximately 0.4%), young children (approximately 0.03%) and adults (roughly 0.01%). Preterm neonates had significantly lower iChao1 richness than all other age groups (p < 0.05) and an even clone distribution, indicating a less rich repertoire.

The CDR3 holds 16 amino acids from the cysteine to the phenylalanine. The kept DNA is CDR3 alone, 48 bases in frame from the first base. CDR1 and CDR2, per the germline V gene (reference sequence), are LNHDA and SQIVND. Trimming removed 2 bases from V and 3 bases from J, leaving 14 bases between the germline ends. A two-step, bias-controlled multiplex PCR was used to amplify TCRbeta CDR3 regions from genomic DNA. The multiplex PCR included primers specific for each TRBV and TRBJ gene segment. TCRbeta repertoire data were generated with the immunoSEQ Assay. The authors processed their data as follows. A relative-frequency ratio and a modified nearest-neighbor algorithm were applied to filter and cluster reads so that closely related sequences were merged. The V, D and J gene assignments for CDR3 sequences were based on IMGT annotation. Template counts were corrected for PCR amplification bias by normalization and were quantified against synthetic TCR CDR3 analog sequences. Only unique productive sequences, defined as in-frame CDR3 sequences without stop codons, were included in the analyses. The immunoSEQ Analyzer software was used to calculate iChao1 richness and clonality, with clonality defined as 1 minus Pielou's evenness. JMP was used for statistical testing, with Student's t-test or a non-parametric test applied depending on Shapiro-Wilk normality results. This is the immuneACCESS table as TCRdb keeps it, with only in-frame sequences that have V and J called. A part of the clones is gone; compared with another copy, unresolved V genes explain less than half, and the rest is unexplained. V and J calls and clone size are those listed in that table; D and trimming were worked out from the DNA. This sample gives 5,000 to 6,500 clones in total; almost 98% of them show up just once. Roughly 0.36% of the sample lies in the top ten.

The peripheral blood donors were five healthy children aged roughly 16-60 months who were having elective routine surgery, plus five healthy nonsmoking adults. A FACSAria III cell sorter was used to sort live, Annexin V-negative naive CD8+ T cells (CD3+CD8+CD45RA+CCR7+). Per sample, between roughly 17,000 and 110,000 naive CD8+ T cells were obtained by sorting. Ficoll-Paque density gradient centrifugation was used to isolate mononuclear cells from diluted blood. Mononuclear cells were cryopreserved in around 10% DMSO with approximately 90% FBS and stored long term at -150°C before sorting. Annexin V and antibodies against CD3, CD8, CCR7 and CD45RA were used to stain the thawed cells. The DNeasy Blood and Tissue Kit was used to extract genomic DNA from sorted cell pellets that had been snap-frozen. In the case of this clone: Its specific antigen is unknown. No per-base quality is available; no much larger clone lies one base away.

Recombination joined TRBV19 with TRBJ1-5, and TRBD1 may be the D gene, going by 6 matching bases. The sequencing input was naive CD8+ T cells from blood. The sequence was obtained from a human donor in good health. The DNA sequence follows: TGTGCCAGTAGTATAAAAAGGGGGGGTGTCAATCAGCCCCAGCATTTT. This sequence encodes CASSIKRGGVNQPQHF.